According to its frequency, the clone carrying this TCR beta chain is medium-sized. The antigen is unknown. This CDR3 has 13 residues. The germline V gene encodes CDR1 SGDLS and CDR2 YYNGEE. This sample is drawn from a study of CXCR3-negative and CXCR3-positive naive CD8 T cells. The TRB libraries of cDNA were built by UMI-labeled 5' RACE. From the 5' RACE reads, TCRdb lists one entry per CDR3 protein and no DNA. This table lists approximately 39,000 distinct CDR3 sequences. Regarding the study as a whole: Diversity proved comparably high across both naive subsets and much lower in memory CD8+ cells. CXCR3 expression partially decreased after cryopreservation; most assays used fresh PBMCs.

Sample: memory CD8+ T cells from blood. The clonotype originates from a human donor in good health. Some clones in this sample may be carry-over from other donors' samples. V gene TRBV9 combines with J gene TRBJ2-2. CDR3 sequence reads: CASSVKSTGELFF.